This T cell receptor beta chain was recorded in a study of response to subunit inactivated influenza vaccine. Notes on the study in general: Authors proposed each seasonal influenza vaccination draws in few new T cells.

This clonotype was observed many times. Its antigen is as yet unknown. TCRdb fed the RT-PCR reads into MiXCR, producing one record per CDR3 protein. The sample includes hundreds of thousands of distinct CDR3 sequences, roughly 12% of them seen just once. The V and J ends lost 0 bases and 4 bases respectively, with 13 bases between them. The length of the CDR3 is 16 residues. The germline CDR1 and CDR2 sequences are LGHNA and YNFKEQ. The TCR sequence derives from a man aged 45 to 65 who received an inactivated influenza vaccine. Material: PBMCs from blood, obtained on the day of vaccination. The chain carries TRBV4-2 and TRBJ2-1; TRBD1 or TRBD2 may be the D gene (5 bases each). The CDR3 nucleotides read TGTGCCAGCAGCCAAGATCGGGACGGTACTTACAATGAGCAGTTCTTC. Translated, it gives CASSQDRDGTYNEQFF.